This T cell receptor (beta chain) derives from a study of shared clonotypes between healthy human individuals. To note about this clone: Antigen: not known.

Study outcomes and limitations: What limited the represented genetic and exposure-history diversity was the small number of donors.

Data came from immunoSEQ multiplex PCR; TCRdb stores just in-frame clones and leaves some out. Of about a million clones in the sample, 77% are singletons; the top ten hold 0.85% to 1%. Germline values: CDR1 KGHSH, CDR2 LQKENI. The ends were cut back, 2 bases at V and 2 bases at J, with 13 bases in the middle. This CDR3 comprises 15 residues. The chain combines TRBV18 with TRBJ2-7; D ambiguous. The specimen was memory CD4+ T cells from PBMCs. As to subset: CD45RA-negative fraction. The receptor comes from a man aged 18 to 29 in good health. Some clones in this sample may be carry-over from other donors' samples. Here the CDR3 reads CASSPSSFGTYEQYF. In DNA, the CDR3 is TGTGCCAGCTCACCAAGCTCGTTCGGAACCTACGAGCAGTACTTC.